The 20 T cell receptor beta chains reported below all come from one sample, sequenced in a study of CD8 T cells in Susac syndrome. It was with random hexamers that roughly 0.5 to 1 ug RNA was reverse transcribed. TCRdb ran MiXCR on the immunoSEQ multiplex PCR reads and lists one entry per CDR3 protein. The sample has around 180,000 distinct CDR3 sequences; approximately 93% are singletons. The sample was CD4+ T cells from PBMCs. All receptors come from a human donor with multiple sclerosis.

The J gene is TRBJ2-1, the V gene TRBV3-1; the D is unclear. The CDR3 runs to 11 residues. Germline assignment: CDR1 LGHDT and CDR2 YNNKEL (reference sequence). The V end was cut by 2 bases, the J end by 7 bases, with 3 bases between. DNA for the CDR3: TGTGCCAGCAGCCAAATAAATGAGCAGTTCTTC. It is translated as CASSQINEQFF.

The J gene is TRBJ2-5, the V gene TRBV20-1; TRBD2 aligns across 9 bases. This CDR3 comprises 14 residues. Germline V gene sequence: CDR1 DFQATT, CDR2 SNEGSKA (reference sequence). Germline trimming cut 3 bases from V and 5 bases from J; bases unmatched to any gene: 7. Here the CDR3 DNA reads TGCAGTGCTAGCCAAGCGGGGGGCATGGAGACCCAGTACTTC. Its translation is CSASQAGGMETQYF.

CDR3 region: CASSWAQADTQYF. In nucleotides, the CDR3 is TGTGCCAGCAGCTGGGCGCAGGCAGATACGCAGTATTTT. The gene calls are TRBV5-6 and TRBJ2-3, with D unresolved. The germline CDR1 and CDR2 sequences are SGHDT and YYEEEE. The CDR3 consists of 13 residues. Trimming cost V 3 bases and J 4 bases, with 9 bases left between them.

This rearrangement joins TRBV28 to TRBJ2-7; D is possibly TRBD1 (9 bases). V dropped 5 bases and J dropped 7 bases, with 18 bases sitting between them. This CDR3 has 14 residues. CDR1 and CDR2 (germline): MDHEN, SYDVKM. CDR3 coding DNA: TGTGCCAGCAGTACACAGGGGGCGGGGGGTGAGCAGTACTTC. This sequence encodes CASSTQGAGGEQYF.

This clonotype was observed a few times. V is TRBV5-4 and J is TRBJ2-7; the D call may be TRBD1 or TRBD2 (5 bases each). Trimming cost V 7 bases and J 2 bases, with 10 bases left between them. The CDR3 runs to 12 residues. Germline CDR1 and CDR2: SGHNT and YYREEE (reference sequence). CDR3 in amino acids: CASSRGPYEQYF. The CDR3 DNA follows: TGTGCCAGCTCTCGGGGCCCCTACGAGCAGTACTTC. The full variable domain, in which reference TRBV5-4 and TRBJ2-7 provide the parts outside the CDR3, is ETGVTQSPTHLIKTRGQQVTLRCSSQSGHNTVSWYQQALGQGPQFIFQYYREEENGRGNFPPRFSGLQFPNYSSELNVNALELDDSALYLCASSRGPYEQYFGPGTRLTVT.

J is TRBJ2-5 and V is TRBV11-2; TRBD2 agrees at 7 bases. After removal of 6 bases from V and 4 bases from J, the junction contained 5 bases not matched to a gene. Germline V CDR1 and CDR2: SGHAT, FQNNGV. CDR3 length: 13 residues. The CDR3 DNA follows: TGTGCCAGCAGAAAACTAGCGAGAGAGACCCAGTACTTC. This codes for CASRKLARETQYF. The full variable domain, rest sourced from reference TRBV11-2 and TRBJ2-5, is EAGVAQSPRYKIIEKRQSVAFWCNPISGHATLYWYQQILGQGPKLLIQFQNNGVVDDSQLPKDRFSAERLKGVDSTLKIQPAKLEDSAVYLCASRKLARETQYFGPGTRLLVL.

The V call is TRBV20-1, the J call TRBJ2-5, with D possibly TRBD1 on 6 matching bases. The V gene lost 0 bases and the J gene lost 5 bases, with 13 bases spanning the gap. CDR1 is DFQATT, CDR2 SNEGSKA, per germline (reference sequence). The CDR3 covers 14 residues. DNA for the CDR3: TGCAGTGCTAGAGAGGTCTCAGGGGCGGAGACCCAGTACTTC. This encodes CSAREVSGAETQYF.

This clonotype showed up just once. The chain employs TRBV3-1 and TRBJ2-7, with D maybe TRBD2 (6 bases). Germline values: CDR1 LGHDT, CDR2 YNNKEL (reference sequence). The CDR3 loop spans 13 amino acids. Trimming cost V 5 bases and J 2 bases, with 10 bases left between them. The CDR3 here is CASSSSGAYEQYF. The CDR3 DNA sequence: TGTGCCAGCAGCTCGTCGGGAGCCTACGAGCAGTACTTC.

The chain recombines TRBV24-1 with TRBJ2-1; D gene unclear. V was cut by 3 bases and J by 8 bases, with 7 bases left in between. CDR1 KGHDR and CDR2 SFDVKD come from the germline V gene. The CDR3 is 12 amino acids. Written as DNA, the CDR3 is TGTGCCACCAGTGATCTCAGCGATGAGCAGTTCTTC. Translation gives CATSDLSDEQFF.

V usage is TRBV15 and J usage is TRBJ2-3; D remains ambiguous. The CDR3 covers 15 residues. V lost 2 bases and J 0 bases, leaving 9 bases between the germline ends. The germline CDR1 and CDR2 sequences are LNHNV and YYDKDF (reference sequence). The CDR3 DNA reads as TGTGCCACCAGCAGAAGGCGGTCAAGCACAGATACGCAGTATTTT. It codes for CATSRRRSSTDTQYF.

V is TRBV20-1 and J is TRBJ2-5; D not resolved. V lost 6 bases and J lost 5, with 10 bases in between. The CDR3 runs 11 residues. Per germline, CDR1 DFQATT and CDR2 SNEGSKA (reference sequence). CDR3 sequence: CSATLGETQYF. The CDR3 region has the DNA TGCAGTGCCACCCTGGGGGAGACCCAGTACTTC.

This clonotype has just a few counts. The chain uses TRBV6-2 or TRBV6-3 and TRBJ2-7; 11 nucleotides match TRBD2. Germline V CDR1 and CDR2: MNHEY, SVGEGT. CDR3 length equals 16 residues. V dropped 4 bases and J dropped 6; count of bases not matched to a gene: 11. The CDR3 is CASSFPLAGGRGEQYF. In DNA, the CDR3 is TGTGCCAGCAGTTTCCCTCTAGCGGGAGGAAGAGGCGAGCAGTACTTC.

The chain carries TRBV6-6 and TRBJ2-1; D call uncertain. CDR1 and CDR2 (germline): MNHNY, SVGAGI (reference sequence). V dropped 2 bases and J dropped 3 bases, with 8 bases sitting between them. The CDR3 loop spans 14 amino acids. The CDR3 spells CASSYPSRYNEQFF. The CDR3 DNA reads as TGTGCCAGCAGTTACCCCTCCCGCTACAATGAGCAGTTCTTC.

The chain employs TRBV5-1 and TRBJ1-5; a weak D match, TRBD1 (5 bases). The CDR3 loop spans 15 amino acids. The V end was cut by 2 bases, the J end by 2 bases, with 11 bases between. CDR1 and CDR2 (germline): SGHRS, YFSETQ. The CDR3 bases are TGCGCCAGCAGCTTATCCGGGGCAGGCAATCAGCCCCAGCATTTT. Its translation: CASSLSGAGNQPQHF.

This chain connects TRBV19 to TRBJ2-1, with TRBD2 identical over 8 bases. The CDR3 has 15 residues. Losses at the gene ends were 5 bases for V and 7 bases for J; bases not matched to a gene: 10. Per the germline V gene, CDR1 is LNHDA and CDR2 is SQIVND (reference sequence). The DNA for the CDR3 is TGTGCCAGTAGTGAGCCGGGGGGGGCTCGGAATGAGCAGTTCTTC. As protein: CASSEPGGARNEQFF.

This chain uses TRBV7-2 with TRBJ2-1; TRBD1 is a possible D gene (6 bases). The ends were cut back, 5 bases at V and 3 bases at J, with 11 bases in the middle. Germline V gene data show CDR1 as SGHTA and CDR2 as FQGNSA. The CDR3 is 14 residues long. CDR3 amino acids: CASSPQTGYNEQFF. The DNA of the CDR3 is TGTGCCAGCAGCCCCCAGACAGGCTACAATGAGCAGTTCTTC.

The chain has TRBV2 and TRBJ2-7; 8 bases are a match to TRBD2. After removal of 6 bases from V and 1 base from J, the junction contained 5 bases not matched to a gene. This CDR3 has 14 amino acids. Germline values: CDR1 SNHLY, CDR2 FYNNEI. CDR3 nucleotide sequence: TGTGCCAGCAGGCCGGGACTAGGTTCCTACGAGCAGTACTTC. This translates into CASRPGLGSYEQYF.

This chain uses TRBV24-1 with TRBJ2-2, with D possibly TRBD2 on 5 matching bases. This CDR3 spans 13 amino acids. Deletions cut 9 bases from V and 6 bases from J, with 13 bases between. Germline V CDR1 and CDR2: KGHDR, SFDVKD. The CDR3, as DNA: TGTGCCACCCGCAGTGGAGGATCCGGGGAGCTGTTTTTT. It yields the protein CATRSGGSGELFF.

This clonotype showed up just once. CDR3 residues: CASSLPSGRVTDTQYF. For the CDR3, the DNA is TGTGCCAGCAGCTTACCTAGCGGGAGGGTAACAGATACGCAGTATTTT. The rearrangement links TRBV5-4 to TRBJ2-3; TRBD2 matches 12 bases. V shed 2 bases, J shed 3 bases, and the junction held 4 bases outside the gene matches. The germline gives CDR1 SGHNT, CDR2 YYREEE (reference sequence). This CDR3 contains 16 residues.

J is TRBJ2-3 and V is TRBV7-2; 9 bases match TRBD2. Germline V CDR1 and CDR2: SGHTA, FQGNSA. The CDR3 is made up of 18 amino acids. J lost 2 bases, V lost 5 bases, and 14 bases had no gene match. CDR3 residues: CASSKNPVTSGSTDTQYF. The DNA of the CDR3 is TGTGCCAGCAGCAAAAACCCTGTAACTAGCGGGTCCACAGATACGCAGTATTTT.